These 14 T cell receptor beta chains originate from one sample sequenced in a study of blood T cell repertoires in COVID-19. Clones were read by immunoSEQ multiplex PCR, and TCRdb kept only the in-frame ones, dropping some. The table has some 190,000 clones, approximately 80% seen once. The sequencing input was PBMCs or T cells enriched from blood (not recorded which). The receptors derive from a man in his 60s who had been exposed to COVID-19.

V gene TRBV19 combines with J gene TRBJ2-6, with 8 bases fitting TRBD1. Germline V lookup: CDR1 LNHDA, CDR2 SQIVND (reference sequence). The length of the CDR3 is 15 residues. With V trimmed by 5 bases and J by 2 bases, 2 bases remained unmatched. CDR3 nucleotides: TGTGCCAGTAGTCCACAGGGGGCTGGGGCCAACGTCCTGACTTTC. Residues: CASSPQGAGANVLTF.

The chain couples TRBV15 to TRBJ2-2; the match to TRBD2 covers 12 bases. There are 15 residues in the CDR3. V lost 5 bases and J lost 6; bases outside the gene matches: 4. Germline V gene data show CDR1 as LNHNV and CDR2 as YYDKDF (reference sequence). The CDR3 nucleotides are TGTGCCACCAGCCCTAGGACTAGCGGGGCCGGGGAGCTGTTTTTT. This encodes CATSPRTSGAGELFF.

This chain joins TRBV2 and TRBJ2-5, with 12 bases aligning to TRBD2. V shed 8 bases, J shed 0 bases, and the junction held 10 bases outside the gene matches. Germline loops: CDR1 SNHLY, CDR2 FYNNEI. The CDR3 is made up of 17 amino acids. The CDR3 loop is CASAAGTSGLHQETQYF. CDR3 coding DNA: TGTGCCAGCGCGGCCGGGACTAGCGGGCTTCACCAAGAGACCCAGTACTTC. Full variable domain (rest looked up from reference TRBV2 and TRBJ2-5): EPEVTQTPSHQVTQMGQEVILRCVPISNHLYFYWYRQILGQKVEFLVSFYNNEISEKSEIFDDQFSVERPDGSNFTLKIRSTKLEDSAMYFCASAAGTSGLHQETQYFGPGTRLLVL.

This chain connects TRBV27 to TRBJ1-2; 12 nucleotides line up with TRBD1. The J segment lost 8 bases and the V segment lost 6 bases, leaving 10 bases of the junction unmatched. The length of the CDR3 is 15 residues. The germline gives CDR1 MNHEY, CDR2 SMNVEV (reference sequence). CDR3 region: CASSQGQGALQGYTF. DNA of the CDR3: TGTGCCAGCAGCCAGGGACAGGGGGCCCTGCAAGGCTACACCTTC.

The rearrangement joins TRBV7-8 to TRBJ1-6; perhaps TRBD1 as D (6 bases). Trimming pared 2 bases from V and 6 bases from J, leaving 17 bases between. The germline CDR1 and CDR2 sequences are SGHVS and FQNEAQ. This CDR3 has 17 amino acids. The CDR3 DNA reads as TGTGCCAGCAGCTTAACAGGGACCCCTATTCTTAATTCACCCCTCCACTTT. As protein: CASSLTGTPILNSPLHF.

V gene TRBV7-2 combines with J gene TRBJ1-3; D call uncertain. The CDR3 sequence is 16 residues long. With 5 bases removed from V and 4 bases from J, the gap between germline ends came to 18 bases. Germline V gene sequence: CDR1 SGHTA, CDR2 FQGNSA. CDR3 amino acids: CASSNLRLGRGNTIYF. CDR3 in DNA: TGTGCCAGCAGCAACCTGAGGTTGGGGAGGGGAAACACCATATATTTT.

The chain is built from TRBV7-9 and TRBJ2-3; TRBD1 matches 8 bases. The germline CDR1 and CDR2 sequences are SEHNR and FQNEAQ (reference sequence). The CDR3 covers 16 residues. With 1 base clipped from V and 6 bases from J, the junction kept 9 bases outside the gene matches. CDR3 amino acids: CASSLGGQERRDTQYF. DNA for the CDR3: TGTGCCAGCAGCTTAGGGGGACAGGAGCGGCGGGATACGCAGTATTTT.

This clone occurred once. The chain carries TRBV19 and TRBJ2-6; no reliable D call. Germline V gives CDR1 LNHDA, CDR2 SQIVND (reference sequence). The V end was cut by 3 bases, the J end by 4 bases, with 7 bases between. This CDR3 contains 14 residues. The CDR3 coding sequence is TGTGCCAGTAGTATCTCCCGGGGGGCCAACGTCCTGACTTTC. Translated: CASSISRGANVLTF.

V is TRBV6-5 and J is TRBJ2-3; 16 nucleotides line up with TRBD2. The ends lost 5 bases at V and 9 bases at J; junction bases unmatched: 5. Germline V lookup: CDR1 MNHEY, CDR2 SVGAGI. The CDR3 runs 15 residues. The CDR3 loop reads CASSPGTSGRVTQYF. The CDR3 DNA follows: TGTGCCAGCAGTCCCGGGACTAGCGGGAGGGTAACGCAGTATTTT.

The rearrangement joins TRBV5-1 to TRBJ1-2; 10 nucleotides agree with TRBD1. The CDR3 has 17 amino acids. The germline V gene encodes CDR1 SGHRS and CDR2 YFSETQ. V trimming: 4 bases; J trimming: 4 bases; junction bases outside the gene matches: 13. For the CDR3, the DNA is TGCGCCAGCAGCCCTACTCGGACAGGGGGGCTCCTCTATGGCTACACCTTC. This gives the protein CASSPTRTGGLLYGYTF.

V usage is TRBV28 and J usage is TRBJ1-5; 8 bases match TRBD1. Trimming removed 8 bases from V and 6 bases from J; junction bases left unmatched: 9. The CDR3 covers 14 residues. In germline, CDR1 is MDHEN, CDR2 SYDVKM. CDR3 DNA sequence: TGTGCCAGCGGCGAGCAGGGGGCCGTTCAGCCCCAGCATTTT. Its translation: CASGEQGAVQPQHF.

This clone was observed once. The V and J genes are TRBV6-5 and TRBJ2-4; tentative D call: TRBD1 (5 bases). Germline values: CDR1 MNHEY, CDR2 SVGAGI. This CDR3 is built from 14 residues. Trimming took 7 bases from V and 0 from J, leaving 10 bases between them. CDR3 nucleotides: TGTGCCAGCACCGACAGCCTAGCCAAAAACATTCAGTACTTC. It encodes CASTDSLAKNIQYF.

V is TRBV25-1 and J is TRBJ2-5, with D possibly matching TRBD1 (6 bases). V lost 8 bases, J lost 5 bases, and 9 bases lay in between. Germline CDR1 MGHDK, CDR2 SYGVNS. This CDR3 has 11 amino acids. This CDR3 is CASATGETQYF. The CDR3, as DNA: TGTGCCAGCGCCACAGGGGAGACCCAGTACTTC. Filled out from reference TRBV25-1 and TRBJ2-5, the complete variable domain reads EADIYQTPRYLVIGTGKKITLECSQTMGHDKMYWYQQDPGMELHLIHYSYGVNSTEKGDLSSESTVSRIRTEHFPLTLESARPSHTSQYLCASATGETQYFGPGTRLLVL.

This clone was seen at least ten times. The gene calls are TRBV7-8 and TRBJ2-7; no definite D call. Germline CDR1 SGHVS, CDR2 FQNEAQ. The V gene lost 3 bases and the J gene lost 4 bases, with 13 bases spanning the gap. The CDR3 extends over 14 amino acids. The CDR3 spells CASSFTDIPYEQYF. The CDR3 coding sequence is TGTGCCAGCAGCTTCACAGACATTCCGTACGAGCAGTACTTC.